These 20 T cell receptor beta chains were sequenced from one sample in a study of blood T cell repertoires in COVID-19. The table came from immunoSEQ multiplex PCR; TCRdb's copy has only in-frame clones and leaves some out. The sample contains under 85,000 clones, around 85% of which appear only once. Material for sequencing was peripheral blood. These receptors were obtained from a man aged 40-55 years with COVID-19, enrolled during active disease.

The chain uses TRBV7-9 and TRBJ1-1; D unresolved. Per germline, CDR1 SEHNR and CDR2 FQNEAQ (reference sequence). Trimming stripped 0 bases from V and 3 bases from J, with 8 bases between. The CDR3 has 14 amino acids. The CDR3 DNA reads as TGTGCCAGCAGCTTAGCTTCAGGCGACACTGAAGCTTTCTTT. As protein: CASSLASGDTEAFF.

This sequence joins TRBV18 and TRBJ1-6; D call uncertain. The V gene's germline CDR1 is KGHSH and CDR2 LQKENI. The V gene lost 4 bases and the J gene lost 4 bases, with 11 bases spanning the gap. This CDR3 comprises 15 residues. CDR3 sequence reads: CASSQEFGYNSPLHF. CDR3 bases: TGTGCCAGCTCACAGGAGTTTGGATATAATTCACCCCTCCACTTT.

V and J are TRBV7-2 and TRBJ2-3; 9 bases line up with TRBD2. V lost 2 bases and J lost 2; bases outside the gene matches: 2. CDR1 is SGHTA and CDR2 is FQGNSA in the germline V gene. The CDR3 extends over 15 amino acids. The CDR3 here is CASSLQRGDTDTQYF. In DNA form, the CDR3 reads TGTGCCAGCAGCTTACAGCGGGGGGACACAGATACGCAGTATTTT.

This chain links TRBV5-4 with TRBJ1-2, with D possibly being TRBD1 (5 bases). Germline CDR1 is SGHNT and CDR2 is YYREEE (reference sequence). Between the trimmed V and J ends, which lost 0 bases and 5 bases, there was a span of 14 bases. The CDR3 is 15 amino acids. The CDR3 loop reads CASSLGQGHEYGYTF. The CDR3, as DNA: TGTGCCAGCAGCTTGGGGCAGGGCCACGAGTATGGCTACACCTTC.

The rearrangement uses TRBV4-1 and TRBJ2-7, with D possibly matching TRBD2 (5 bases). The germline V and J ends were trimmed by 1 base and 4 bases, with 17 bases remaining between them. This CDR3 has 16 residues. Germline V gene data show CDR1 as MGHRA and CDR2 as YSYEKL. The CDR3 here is CASSQVLAPAPYEQYF. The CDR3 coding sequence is TGCGCCAGCAGCCAAGTCCTAGCCCCGGCACCTTACGAGCAGTACTTC.

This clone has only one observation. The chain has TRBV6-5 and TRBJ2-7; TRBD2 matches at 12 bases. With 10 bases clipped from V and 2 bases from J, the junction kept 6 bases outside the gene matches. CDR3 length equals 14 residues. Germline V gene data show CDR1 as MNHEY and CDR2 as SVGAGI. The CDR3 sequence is CATALAGGTYEQYF. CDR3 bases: TGTGCCACCGCGCTAGCGGGGGGGACCTACGAGCAGTACTTC.

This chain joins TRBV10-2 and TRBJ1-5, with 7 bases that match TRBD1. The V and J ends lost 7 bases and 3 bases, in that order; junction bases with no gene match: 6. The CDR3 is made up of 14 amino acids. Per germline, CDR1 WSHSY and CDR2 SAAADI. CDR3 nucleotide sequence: TGCGCCAGCACCGGGGACAGCCTCAATCAGCCCCAGCATTTT. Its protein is CASTGDSLNQPQHF.

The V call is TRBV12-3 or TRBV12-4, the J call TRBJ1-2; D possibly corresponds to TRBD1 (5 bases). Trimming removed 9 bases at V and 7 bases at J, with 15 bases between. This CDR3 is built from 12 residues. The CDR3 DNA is TGTGCCAGTAAACAATGGGGGGTTGGCTACACCTTC. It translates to CASKQWGVGYTF.

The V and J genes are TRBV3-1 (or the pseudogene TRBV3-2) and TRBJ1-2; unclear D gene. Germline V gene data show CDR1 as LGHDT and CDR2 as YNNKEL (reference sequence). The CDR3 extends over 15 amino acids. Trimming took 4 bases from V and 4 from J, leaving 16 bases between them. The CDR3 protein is CASSRTENPSYGYTF. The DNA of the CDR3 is TGTGCCAGCAGCCGCACAGAAAACCCCTCCTATGGCTACACCTTC.

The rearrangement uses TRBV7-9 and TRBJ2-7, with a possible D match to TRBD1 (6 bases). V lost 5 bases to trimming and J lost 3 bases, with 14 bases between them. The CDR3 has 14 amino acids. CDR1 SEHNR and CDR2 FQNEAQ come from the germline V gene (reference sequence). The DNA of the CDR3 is TGTGCCAGCAGCCCAGCGGACAGATACTACGAGCAGTACTTC. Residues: CASSPADRYYEQYF.

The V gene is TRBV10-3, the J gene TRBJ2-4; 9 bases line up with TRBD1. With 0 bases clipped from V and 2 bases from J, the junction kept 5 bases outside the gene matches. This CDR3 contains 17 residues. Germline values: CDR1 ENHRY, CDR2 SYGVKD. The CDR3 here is CAISESRDRVTKNIQYF. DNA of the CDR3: TGTGCCATCAGTGAGTCGCGGGACAGGGTGACCAAAAACATTCAGTACTTC.

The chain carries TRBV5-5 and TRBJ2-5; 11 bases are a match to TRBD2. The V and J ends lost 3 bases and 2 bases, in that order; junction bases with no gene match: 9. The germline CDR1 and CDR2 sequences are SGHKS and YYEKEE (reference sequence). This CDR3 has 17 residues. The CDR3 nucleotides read TGTGCCAGCAGCTCCTACGCCGGGACTAGCGGTCAAGAGACCCAGTACTTC. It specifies CASSSYAGTSGQETQYF.

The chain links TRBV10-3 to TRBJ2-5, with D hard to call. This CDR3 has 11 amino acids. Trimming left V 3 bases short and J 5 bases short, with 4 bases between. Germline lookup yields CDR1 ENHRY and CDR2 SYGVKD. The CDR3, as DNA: TGTGCCATCAGTGACCTGGAGACCCAGTACTTC. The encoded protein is CAISDLETQYF.

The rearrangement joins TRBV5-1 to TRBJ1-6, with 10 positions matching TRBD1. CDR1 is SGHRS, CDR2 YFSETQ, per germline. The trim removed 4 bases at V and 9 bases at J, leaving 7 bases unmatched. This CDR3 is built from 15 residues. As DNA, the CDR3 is TGCGCCAGCAGCCCTGGGACAGGGGAAGGTTCACCCCTCCACTTT. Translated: CASSPGTGEGSPLHF.

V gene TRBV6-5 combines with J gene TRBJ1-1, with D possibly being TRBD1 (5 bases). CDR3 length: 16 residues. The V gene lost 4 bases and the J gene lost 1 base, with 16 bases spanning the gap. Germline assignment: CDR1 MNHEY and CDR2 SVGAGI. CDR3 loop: CASSSWAGQTNTEAFF. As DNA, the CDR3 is TGTGCCAGCAGTTCCTGGGCGGGGCAGACGAACACTGAAGCTTTCTTT.

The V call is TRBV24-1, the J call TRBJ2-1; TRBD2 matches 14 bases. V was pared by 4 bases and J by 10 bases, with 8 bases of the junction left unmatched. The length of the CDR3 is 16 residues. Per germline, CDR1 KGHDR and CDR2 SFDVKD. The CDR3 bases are TGTGCCACCAGTGACCCGACTAGCGGGGGGGTTAGAGAGCAGTTCTTC. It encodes CATSDPTSGGVREQFF.

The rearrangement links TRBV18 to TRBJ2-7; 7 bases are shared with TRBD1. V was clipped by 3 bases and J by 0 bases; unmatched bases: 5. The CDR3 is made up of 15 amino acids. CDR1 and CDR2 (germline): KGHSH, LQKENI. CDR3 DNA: TGTGCCAGCTCACCGTCGACAGGGATCTCCTACGAGCAGTACTTC. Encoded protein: CASSPSTGISYEQYF.

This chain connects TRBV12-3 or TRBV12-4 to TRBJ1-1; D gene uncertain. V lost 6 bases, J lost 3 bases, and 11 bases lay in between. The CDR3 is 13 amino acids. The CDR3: CASSPVVDTEAFF. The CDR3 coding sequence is TGTGCCAGCAGCCCGGTGGTGGACACTGAAGCTTTCTTT.

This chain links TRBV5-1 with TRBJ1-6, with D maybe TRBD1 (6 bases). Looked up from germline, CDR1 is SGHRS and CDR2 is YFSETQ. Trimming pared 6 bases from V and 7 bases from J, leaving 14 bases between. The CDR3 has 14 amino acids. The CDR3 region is CASTLGGANSPLHF. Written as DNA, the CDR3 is TGCGCCAGCACCCTTGGGGGGGCAAATTCACCCCTCCACTTT.

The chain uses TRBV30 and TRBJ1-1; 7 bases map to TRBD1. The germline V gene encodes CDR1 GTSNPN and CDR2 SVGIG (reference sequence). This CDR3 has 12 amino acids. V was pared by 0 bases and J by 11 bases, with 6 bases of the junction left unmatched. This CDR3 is CAWSVQEGAAFF. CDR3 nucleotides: TGTGCCTGGAGTGTACAGGAGGGGGCGGCTTTCTTT.